A selection of T cell receptor beta chains follows, all from one sample in a study of blood T cells in healthy people across ages. In TCRdb, the 5' RACE reads were re-called with MiXCR into one record per CDR3 protein. The sample records roughly 800,000 distinct CDR3 sequences, 55% to 75% being singletons. Input material: blood. The receptors shown here come from a young man in good health. The CDR3 runs from the conserved cysteine through the conserved F or W. D genes are given only for firm matches. Size is stated for part of the rows, as once, few or many counts, or as a class when the clone is expanded.

D gene,J gene,V gene,clone size,CDR3 DNA,CDR3 protein
TRBD2,TRBJ2-7,TRBV6-2/TRBV6-3,-,TGTGCCAGCAGTTACTCTACTAGCGGACCCTACGAGCAGTACTTC,CASSYSTSGPYEQYF
-,TRBJ2-1,TRBV13,-,TGTGCCAGCAGGCTGAGGGGTGTCGACAATGAGCAGTTCTTC,CASRLRGVDNEQFF
-,TRBJ2-3,TRBV3-1,-,TGTGCCAGCAGCCAAGAGAGGTGGGGAGATACGCAGTATTTT,CASSQERWGDTQYF
-,TRBJ2-1,TRBV7-3,-,TGTGCCAGCAGCAGGGGCCCCTCGCGGGATGAGCAGTTCTTC,CASSRGPSRDEQFF
-,TRBJ1-1,TRBV7-2,-,TGTGCCAGCAGCGCCCAACAGGGGAACACTGAAGCTTTCTTT,CASSAQQGNTEAFF
-,TRBJ2-7,TRBV4-2,-,TGTGCCAGCAGCCAAGAACCCGACGATAGGGTTCTTCCCTACGAGCAGTACTTC,CASSQEPDDRVLPYEQYF
-,TRBJ2-5,TRBV6-9,many,TGTGCCCCCTGGGCTCCCTCCTTGGGTGGGGCCCAGTACTTC,CAPWAPSLGGAQYF
TRBD1,TRBJ2-1,TRBV10-3,-,TGTGCCATCAGTGAGTCCGGAGCAGGGGGCGTAGAAAATGAGCAGTTCTTC,CAISESGAGGVENEQFF
-,TRBJ1-5,TRBV12-3/TRBV12-4,-,TGTGCCAGCAGTTTAGACAGCCCTCAGCCCCAGCATTTT,CASSLDSPQPQHF
-,TRBJ1-1,TRBV20-1,-,TGCAGTGCTAGAGCGGGGGGGCCAGCGACTGAAGCTTTCTTT,CSARAGGPATEAFF
-,TRBJ2-5,TRBV7-2,few,TGTGCCAGCAGCTTAGTGGGATGGGGTGGCCAAGAGACCCAGTACTTC,CASSLVGWGGQETQYF
-,TRBJ2-3,TRBV6-5,-,TGTGCCAGCAGTTACTCGAAATTTGACATAGGAACAGATACGCAGTATTTT,CASSYSKFDIGTDTQYF
TRBD1,TRBJ1-6,TRBV18,-,TGTGCCAGCTCACTTAGGACAGGGATGAATTCACCCCTCCACTTT,CASSLRTGMNSPLHF
TRBD1,TRBJ2-7,TRBV3-1,few,TGTGCCAGCAGTCCCGGGACAGATCCCTACGAGCAGTACTTC,CASSPGTDPYEQYF
-,TRBJ2-3,TRBV7-2,few,TGTGCCAGCAGCTTAGCGGCTATTAGGGACTCCTCAACGCAGTATTTT,CASSLAAIRDSSTQYF
TRBD1,TRBJ1-2,TRBV20-1,-,TGCAGCCCCGCCCCAGACAGGGAAGGGCCTAACTATGGCTACACCTTC,CSPAPDREGPNYGYTF
-,TRBJ2-1,TRBV27,few,TGTGCCAGCAGTTTAGTGGGCGTCTCCTACAATGAGCAGTTCTTC,CASSLVGVSYNEQFF
-,TRBJ1-2,TRBV29-1,-,TGCAGCGTTGAAGCCTCCGGTCGGGGGGTATCCTATGGCTACACCTTC,CSVEASGRGVSYGYTF
TRBD2,TRBJ2-7,TRBV6-1,-,TGTGCCAGCTCGGGGGGACTAGGGCCCTACGAGCAGTACTTC,CASSGGLGPYEQYF
TRBD2,TRBJ2-7,TRBV5-4,-,TGTGCCAGCAGTTCCACGACTAGCGGGAGTTACGAGCAGTACTTC,CASSSTTSGSYEQYF
TRBD2,TRBJ2-7,TRBV7-6,-,TGTGCCAGCAGACCGATAGCGGGGGGATCCTACGAGCAGTACTTC,CASRPIAGGSYEQYF
TRBD2,TRBJ2-7,TRBV20-1,-,TGCAGTGCTAGTAAATCCGGGACTAGCGTTTCCTACGAGCAGTACTTC,CSASKSGTSVSYEQYF
-,TRBJ1-1,TRBV20-1,-,TGCCTCCCAATTCAAGGGGGGGTTGACACTGAAGCTTTCTTT,CLPIQGGVDTEAFF
TRBD2,TRBJ2-7,TRBV5-1,few,TGCGCCAGCAGCTTGGAGCGGGACGGTCCCGAGCAGTACTTC,CASSLERDGPEQYF
TRBD1,TRBJ2-2,TRBV5-1,-,TGCGCCAGCAGCTTGGAGGGACAGATCACCGGGGAGCTGTTTTTT,CASSLEGQITGELFF
-,TRBJ1-1,TRBV29-1,-,TGCAGCGTTGACTCAGGGAGCACTGAAGCTTTCTTT,CSVDSGSTEAFF
TRBD2,TRBJ2-5,TRBV20-1,few,TGCAGTGCTGGCCCTCCGGGACTAGCGGGGGGGTATGAGACCCAGTACTTC,CSAGPPGLAGGYETQYF
-,TRBJ1-5,TRBV20-1,-,TGCAGTGCTAGCGAAAACAATCAGCCCCGGCATTTT,CSASENNQPRHF
-,TRBJ2-7,TRBV5-1,few,TGCGCCAGCAGCTTGGTTCAGGGTCTTGGAGAGCAGTACTTC,CASSLVQGLGEQYF
-,TRBJ1-5,TRBV20-1,-,TGCAGTGCTAGACATACCAAGTACCAAGACTTCGGGCCCCAGCATTTT,CSARHTKYQDFGPQHF
-,TRBJ1-6,TRBV5-1,-,TGCGCCAGCAGCTTGGAGTCGGGTAATTCACCCCTCCACTTT,CASSLESGNSPLHF
-,TRBJ1-2,TRBV6-5,-,TGTGCCAGCAGTCGCCACCTGGGGGGCGCAGACTATGGCTACACCTTC,CASSRHLGGADYGYTF
TRBD2,TRBJ2-1,TRBV6-2/TRBV6-3,-,TGTGCCAGCAGACTTGGACTAGCGGGAGCCTATGAGCAGTTCTTC,CASRLGLAGAYEQFF
-,TRBJ1-2,TRBV7-9,-,TGTGCCAGCAGCTCAGCACAGGTTCCTAACTATGGCTACACCTTC,CASSSAQVPNYGYTF
TRBD2,TRBJ2-1,TRBV4-1,-,TGCGCCAGCAGCCGTGGAGCGGGAGCGGCGTACAATGAGCAGTTCTTC,CASSRGAGAAYNEQFF
-,TRBJ2-7,TRBV4-2,-,TGTGCCAGCAGCCAAGCGGCATCACGGGGCCACGAGCAGTACTTC,CASSQAASRGHEQYF
TRBD1,TRBJ1-2,TRBV4-2,-,TGTGCCAGCAGACAGCAGGGGGCCCATGGCTACACCTTC,CASRQQGAHGYTF
-,TRBJ1-2,TRBV3-1,-,TGTGCCAGCAGCCAAGTGTTAGGCTATGGCTACACCTTC,CASSQVLGYGYTF
-,TRBJ2-4,TRBV27,-,TGTGCCAGCAGTTTAAACGCGGAGGGCCCAAAAGAGCAGTACTTC,CASSLNAEGPKEQYF
-,TRBJ2-2,TRBV5-1,-,TGCGCCAGCAGCGCCAGGGATTACACCGGGGAGCTGTTTTTT,CASSARDYTGELFF
-,TRBJ2-2,TRBV11-2,-,TGTGCCAGCAGTCCCAGGGCTAACACCGGGGAGCGGTTTTTT,CASSPRANTGERFF
-,TRBJ1-4,TRBV4-2,-,TGTGCCAGCAGCATACTCGGAGGCGACGAAAAACTGTTTTTT,CASSILGGDEKLFF
TRBD2,TRBJ2-5,TRBV6-2/TRBV6-3,-,TGTGCCAGCAGTTACCCTAGCGGGAGGCTAAAAGAGACCCAGTACTTC,CASSYPSGRLKETQYF
TRBD1,TRBJ2-3,TRBV11-3,-,TGTGCCAGCAGCTTAACAGGGGGCACAGATGCGCAGTATTTT,CASSLTGGTDAQYF
TRBD1,TRBJ2-7,TRBV10-3,few,TGTGCCATCAGGAGGGGACAGTACTACGAGCAGTACTTC,CAIRRGQYYEQYF
-,TRBJ2-6,TRBV20-1,-,TGCAGTGCTCCCGACAGTTTATCTGGGGCCAACGTCCTGACTTTC,CSAPDSLSGANVLTF
-,TRBJ2-5,TRBV7-6,-,TGTGCCAGCAGCTTAGGCGGGGTTGCAGAGACCCAGTACTTC,CASSLGGVAETQYF
-,TRBJ2-1,TRBV5-5,-,TGTGCCAGCAGCTTGGCGGGGCGCCCGGACAATGAGCAGTTCTTC,CASSLAGRPDNEQFF
-,TRBJ2-3,TRBV29-1,few,TGCAGCGTTGGCAGGGATGATACGCAGTATTTT,CSVGRDDTQYF
TRBD1,TRBJ1-2,TRBV25-1,few,TGTGCCAGCAGTAAGATGACAGGGGCAGCGGATAACTATGGCTACACCTTC,CASSKMTGAADNYGYTF
-,TRBJ2-5,TRBV7-6,-,TGTGCCAGCAGCCTAGAGCCCAGCCAAGAGACCCAGTACTTC,CASSLEPSQETQYF
TRBD1,TRBJ2-7,TRBV20-1,few,TGCAGTGCTAGAACCTCGGACAGGCTTTCCTACGAGCAGTACTTC,CSARTSDRLSYEQYF
-,TRBJ1-2,TRBV2,once,TGTGCCAGCAGTGTGGGAGTTACCTATGGCTACACCTTC,CASSVGVTYGYTF
-,TRBJ1-2,TRBV7-9,-,TGTGCCAGCAGCTTAGGGGAGAGGTTTTACTATGGCTACACCTTC,CASSLGERFYYGYTF
TRBD1,TRBJ1-2,TRBV6-5,-,TGTGCCAGCAGTTTTGGGCTCGGACAGGGGAATCGGGGCTACACCTTC,CASSFGLGQGNRGYTF
-,TRBJ1-1,TRBV11-1,once,TGTGCCAGCAGCCCAGGTCCCCCTGAAGCTTTCTTT,CASSPGPPEAFF
-,TRBJ1-2,TRBV6-6,-,TGTGCCAGCAGTCCTGGGACTCAGTCCTATGGCTACACCTTC,CASSPGTQSYGYTF
-,TRBJ2-5,TRBV27,-,TGTGCCAGCCCCCCGTGGCCCGAGGAGACCCAGTACTTC,CASPPWPEETQYF